This TCR beta chain was sequenced for a study of CD4 T cells in relation to SARS-CoV-2 and coronaviruses. Only in-frame clones appear in the TCRdb table, and some are missing; sequencing was by immunoSEQ multiplex PCR. The table records 24,000 or so clones, more than 65% of them present only once. CD4+ T cells from unexposed donors were obtained before the COVID-19 pandemic (2011-2018). After about 10 days of culture, CD4+ T cells were isolated. Cultures held under 2.5 million PBMCs per well with around 9.4 IU/ml IL-2. Germline V lookup: CDR1 MNHEY, CDR2 SMNVEV (reference sequence). V was shortened by 5 bases and J by 0 bases, with 11 bases between the two germline ends. The CDR3 is 16 residues long. Remarks on this clone: The antigen is not known.

General study results and limits: Around 60% of donors had memory CD4+ clonotypes crossrecognizing SARS-CoV-2 and common cold coronavirus spike.

The clonotype originates from a human donor in good health. The gene calls are TRBV27 and TRBJ1-6, with a possible D match to TRBD1 (5 bases). Sequencing used CD4+ T cells from PBMCs, cultured in vitro. The CDR3 region is CASSRDRRSYNSPLHF. In nucleotides, the CDR3 is TGTGCCAGCAGTCGAGACAGACGCTCCTATAATTCACCCCTCCACTTT.